The clone carrying this T cell receptor beta chain appeared once. These data belong to a study of technical replicates of blood from several donors. V lost 4 bases, J lost 3 bases, and 9 bases stayed unmatched. The length of the CDR3 is 16 residues. Per germline, CDR1 SGHRS and CDR2 YFSETQ. Sequencing used immunoSEQ multiplex PCR; TCRdb keeps in-frame clones, though not all of them. The profile shows roughly 74,000 clones, roughly 90% of them singletons. This receptor was taken from a human donor in good health. Sequencing was performed on T cells isolated from PBMCs. The V call is TRBV5-1, the J call TRBJ1-2, with 10 bases identical to TRBD1. In nucleotides, the CDR3 is TGCGCCAGCAGCAAAGGGACAGGGGTTACGGACTATGGCTACACCTTC. Protein sequence: CASSKGTGVTDYGYTF.